This paragraph reports one T cell receptor (beta chain). The antigen remains undetermined. The CDR3 is made up of 16 amino acids. Germline CDR1 DFQATT, CDR2 SNEGSKA (reference sequence). V lost 6 bases to trimming and J lost 0 bases; unmatched junction nucleotides: 4. TCRdb redid the calling of the 5' RACE reads with MiXCR, one entry per CDR3 protein. Of 700,000 to 850,000 distinct CDR3 sequences listed, approximately 12% are singletons. This record comes from a study of CD8 T cells in ankylosing spondylitis. Study results and caveats: The authors reported significant enrichment of disease-linked clones in matched ankylosing spondylitis synovial fluid. CD8+ cells made up the disease-linked clones, which were relatively rare in peripheral blood. Roughly eight highly homologous variants made up a TCR beta motif that seemed to typify ankylosing spondylitis blood.

The TCR was taken from a male donor with ankylosing spondylitis. The genes are TRBV20-1 and TRBJ2-1, with 14 bases aligning to TRBD2. Sequenced: blood, either unsorted or a sorted T cell fraction (not recorded which). CDR3 amino acids: CSAAGTSGGSYNEQFF. CDR3 in DNA: TGCAGTGCGGCAGGGACTAGCGGGGGCTCCTACAATGAGCAGTTCTTC.